The 31 T cell receptor beta chains listed next were all sequenced from one sample in a study of blood T cell repertoires in COVID-19. The protocol was immunoSEQ multiplex PCR, while the TCRdb copy is restricted to in-frame clones and leaves out a portion. The sample lists about 72,000 clones, approximately 82% occurring once. Sequencing was carried out using peripheral blood. All receptors come from an elderly woman with acute or convalescent COVID-19.

The chain couples TRBV13 to TRBJ2-3; TRBD2 matches 7 bases. The trim removed 2 bases at V and 4 bases at J, leaving 12 bases unmatched. The CDR3 consists of 17 residues. Germline V gene sequence: CDR1 PRHDT, CDR2 FYEKMQ (reference sequence). The CDR3 region is CASSLRLGGSDADTQYF. DNA for the CDR3: TGTGCCAGCAGCTTAAGACTCGGGGGGTCTGATGCAGATACGCAGTATTTT.

The sample holds a few counts of this clone. The chain has TRBV5-1 and TRBJ1-1; D might be TRBD1 (6 bases). The CDR3 is made up of 15 amino acids. Germline CDR1 is SGHRS and CDR2 is YFSETQ. V lost 3 bases and J 7 bases, leaving 19 bases between the germline ends. CDR3 loop: CASSYDVQGLNEAFF. The CDR3 nucleotides read TGCGCCAGCAGCTACGACGTACAGGGTTTGAATGAAGCTTTCTTT.

This chain joins TRBV10-1 and TRBJ2-3; 10 nucleotides match TRBD2. The CDR3 has 17 amino acids. Germline values: CDR1 WNHNN, CDR2 SYGVQD (reference sequence). The V segment lost 1 base and the J segment 7 bases; nucleotides outside the gene matches: 11. The CDR3 spells CASSELSGGAAGNTQYF. CDR3 DNA: TGCGCCAGCAGTGAGTTAAGCGGGGGGGCAGCAGGGAATACGCAGTATTTT.

This chain links TRBV20-1 with TRBJ1-1; 11 positions agree with TRBD1. Germline V lookup: CDR1 DFQATT, CDR2 SNEGSKA (reference sequence). With V trimmed by 3 bases and J by 4 bases, 7 bases remained unmatched. The CDR3 contains 15 residues. The CDR3 bases are TGCAGTGCTAGTGCCGGGACAGGGGGGGGCACTGAAGCTTTCTTT. It is translated as CSASAGTGGGTEAFF.

J is TRBJ1-4 and V is TRBV6-1, with TRBD1 identical over 11 bases. This CDR3 is built from 17 residues. V lost 4 bases, J lost 8 bases, and 12 bases stayed unmatched. The germline gives CDR1 MNHNS, CDR2 SASEGT. Here the CDR3 reads CASSAIPGQGGGEKLFF. The CDR3 nucleotides are TGTGCCAGCAGTGCCATCCCGGGACAGGGGGGCGGGGAAAAACTGTTTTTT.

This clone has just one count. V and J are TRBV6-2 or TRBV6-3 and TRBJ2-3; a weak D match, TRBD1 (5 bases). The germline V gene has CDR1 MNHEY and CDR2 SVGEGT. The CDR3 runs to 14 residues. The ends were cut back, 4 bases at V and 3 bases at J, with 11 bases in the middle. Here the CDR3 DNA reads TGTGCCAGCAGTTCTCAGGGTAGGACAGATACGCAGTATTTT. Protein sequence: CASSSQGRTDTQYF.

This chain joins TRBV19 and TRBJ2-1; D gene uncertain. Trimming shortened V by 3 bases and J by 4 bases, and 7 bases separated the two germline ends. Germline V gene lookup returns CDR1 LNHDA and CDR2 SQIVND (reference sequence). The CDR3 loop spans 13 amino acids. The CDR3: CASSIPRYNEQFF. The CDR3 DNA is TGTGCCAGTAGTATCCCCCGGTACAATGAGCAGTTCTTC.

The chain uses TRBV12-3 or TRBV12-4 and TRBJ2-1; possible D gene TRBD2, 6 bases. V lost 6 bases to trimming and J lost 5 bases, with 11 bases between them. This CDR3 has 13 residues. The CDR3 reads CASRRGAHNEQFF. In DNA, the CDR3 is TGTGCCAGCAGGCGGGGCGCCCACAATGAGCAGTTCTTC.

This clone has just a few counts. The chain is built from TRBV6-6 and TRBJ1-3; D ambiguous. V lost 4 bases, J lost 4 bases, and 5 bases lay in between. Germline CDR1 and CDR2: MNHNY and SVGAGI (reference sequence). This CDR3 has 12 residues. The CDR3 loop reads CASSSPGNTIYF. DNA of the CDR3: TGTGCCAGCAGTTCCCCGGGAAACACCATATATTTT.

On this clone itself: The junction departs from the called germline gene at one end, perhaps through a read error. In DNA, the CDR3 is TGTGCTAGCAGCTTAGATGGGACAGGTTCATACGAGCAGTACTTC. It specifies CASSLDGTGSYEQYF. The chain couples TRBV7-7 to TRBJ2-7, with TRBD1 identical over 8 bases. Germline loops: CDR1 SSHAT, CDR2 FNYEAQ (reference sequence). The CDR3 spans 15 residues.

Here the CDR3 reads CASRPGFNEKLFF. The CDR3, as DNA: TGTGCCAGCAGGCCGGGTTTTAATGAAAAACTGTTTTTT. The V gene is TRBV6-5, the J gene TRBJ1-4, with D unclear. The CDR3 totals 13 residues. V lost 6 bases and J 4 bases, leaving 9 bases between the germline ends. The V gene's germline CDR1 is MNHEY and CDR2 SVGAGI.

The chain recombines TRBV5-1 with TRBJ2-1, with 7 bases aligning to TRBD2. The CDR3 is 16 residues long. The V and J ends lost 0 bases and 7 bases, in that order; junction bases with no gene match: 10. Germline V gene lookup returns CDR1 SGHRS and CDR2 YFSETQ. CDR3 DNA sequence: TGCGCCAGCAGCTTGGGCGCCGCGGGAGATCGGAATGAGCAGTTCTTC. Protein: CASSLGAAGDRNEQFF.

This chain connects TRBV18 to TRBJ1-4; a weak D match, TRBD1 (5 bases). The germline CDR1 and CDR2 sequences are KGHSH and LQKENI. CDR3 length: 16 residues. Between the trimmed V and J ends, which lost 1 base and 3 bases, there was a span of 12 bases. CDR3 nucleotide sequence: TGTGCCAGCTCACCACGGCCAACAGGCTCTAATGAAAAACTGTTTTTT. Its translation: CASSPRPTGSNEKLFF.

The chain uses TRBV18 and TRBJ2-7; 7 positions match TRBD1. The CDR3 is 16 residues long. In germline, CDR1 is KGHSH, CDR2 LQKENI. J was trimmed by 2 bases and V by 2 bases; bases with no gene match: 9. The CDR3 is CASSPGRGQTTYEQYF. The CDR3 DNA sequence: TGTGCCAGCTCACCAGGACGGGGACAGACGACCTACGAGCAGTACTTC.

The gene calls are TRBV5-4 and TRBJ2-2; 9 bases agree with TRBD2. V dropped 0 bases and J dropped 3; count of bases not matched to a gene: 0. Germline CDR1 and CDR2: SGHNT and YYREEE (reference sequence). The CDR3 length is 15 residues. The CDR3 sequence is CASSLGLADTGELFF. CDR3 nucleotides: TGTGCCAGCAGCTTGGGACTAGCGGACACCGGGGAGCTGTTTTTT.

This rearrangement joins TRBV29-1 to TRBJ1-1; D perhaps matches TRBD1 (5 bases). The CDR3 runs 14 residues. Trimming took off 0 bases at V and 4 bases at J, with 12 bases between the two ends. Germline V gene lookup returns CDR1 SQVTM and CDR2 ANQGSEA. The CDR3 sequence: CSVEEAGGGTEAFF. The CDR3 coding sequence is TGCAGCGTTGAAGAGGCGGGGGGAGGCACTGAAGCTTTCTTT.

The V call is TRBV5-4, the J call TRBJ1-1, with D perhaps matching TRBD1 (5 bases). The CDR3 covers 15 residues. Germline loops: CDR1 SGHNT, CDR2 YYREEE (reference sequence). V lost 5 bases and J 3 bases, leaving 17 bases between the germline ends. The CDR3, as DNA: TGTGCCAGCAGTCCGCTGGGGGGTCGGGACACTGAAGCTTTCTTT. Protein: CASSPLGGRDTEAFF.

The gene calls are TRBV2 and TRBJ1-5, with a tentative D call TRBD1 (6 bases). Germline V CDR1 and CDR2: SNHLY, FYNNEI. Trimming removed 3 bases from V and 0 bases from J, with 9 bases in between. The CDR3 length is 15 residues. CDR3 in DNA: TGTGCCAGCAGTGAGAGGGGGAATAGCAATCAGCCCCAGCATTTT. Translated: CASSERGNSNQPQHF.

The chain recombines TRBV28 with TRBJ1-1; 9 bases map to TRBD1. Trimming took 5 bases from V and 5 from J; bases not matched to a gene: 6. The germline gives CDR1 MDHEN, CDR2 SYDVKM. The CDR3 is 14 amino acids. The CDR3 DNA reads TGTGCCAGCAGTCCAGGGACAGGGTATACTGAAGCTTTCTTT. It translates to CASSPGTGYTEAFF. The variable domain in full, with the rest retrieved from reference TRBV28 and TRBJ1-1, is DVKVTQSSRYLVKRTGEKVFLECVQDMDHENMFWYRQDPGLGLRLIYFSYDVKMKEKGDIPEGYSVSREKKERFSLILESASTNQTSMYLCASSPGTGYTEAFFGQGTRLTVV.

The CDR3 sequence is CASRTSLGGTEAFF. The CDR3 DNA sequence: TGTGCCAGCAGGACTTCCTTAGGGGGAACTGAAGCTTTCTTT. The V call is TRBV28, the J call TRBJ1-1, with D tentatively TRBD1 (6 bases). V lost 6 bases and J lost 5, with 16 bases in between. The CDR3 runs to 14 residues. The germline CDR1 and CDR2 sequences are MDHEN and SYDVKM.

V and J are TRBV5-1 and TRBJ2-3, with 11 positions matching TRBD2. V trimming: 5 bases; J trimming: 2 bases; junction bases outside the gene matches: 4. The V gene's germline CDR1 is SGHRS and CDR2 YFSETQ. CDR3 size: 15 residues. CDR3 DNA: TGCGCCAGCAGGTCTAGCGGGGGGACCACAGATACGCAGTATTTT. Protein: CASRSSGGTTDTQYF. Full variable domain (rest looked up from reference TRBV5-1 and TRBJ2-3): KAGVTQTPRYLIKTRGQQVTLSCSPISGHRSVSWYQQTPGQGLQFLFEYFSETQRNKGNFPGRFSGRQFSNSRSEMNVSTLELGDSALYLCASRSSGGTTDTQYFGPGTRLTVL.

V usage is TRBV19 and J usage is TRBJ1-1; the match to TRBD1 covers 8 bases. The germline V gene has CDR1 LNHDA and CDR2 SQIVND (reference sequence). The CDR3 contains 15 residues. J gave up 5 bases and V 5 bases, and 10 bases lay outside the gene matches. The CDR3 spells CASSPPPGGRTEAFF. The CDR3 DNA is TGTGCCAGTAGTCCCCCCCCAGGGGGCAGGACTGAAGCTTTCTTT.

This clone was observed a single time. V usage is TRBV27 and J usage is TRBJ2-7; 10 nucleotides align to TRBD2. Germline V gives CDR1 MNHEY, CDR2 SMNVEV (reference sequence). CDR3 size: 14 residues. The ends lost 5 bases at V and 6 bases at J; junction bases unmatched: 7. The CDR3 loop is CASSLGSGRSEQYF. CDR3 bases: TGTGCCAGCAGTCTCGGTAGCGGGAGGTCCGAGCAGTACTTC.

The chain recombines TRBV13 with TRBJ2-7; 14 bases align to TRBD2. The germline CDR1 and CDR2 sequences are PRHDT and FYEKMQ (reference sequence). Germline trimming cut 5 bases from V and 4 bases from J; bases unmatched to any gene: 10. CDR3 length equals 17 residues. DNA of the CDR3: TGTGCCAGCAGCCGACCGGGACTAGCGGGAGTAGGGTACGAGCAGTACTTC. Translation: CASSRPGLAGVGYEQYF.

This chain connects TRBV7-9 to TRBJ1-2, with TRBD1 identical over 7 bases. Germline assignment: CDR1 SEHNR and CDR2 FQNEAQ (reference sequence). The V gene end was trimmed by 5 bases and the J gene end by 4 bases; junction bases not matched to a gene: 4. The CDR3 runs 13 residues. The CDR3: CASSHGQAYGYTF. The CDR3 DNA sequence: TGTGCCAGCAGCCATGGACAGGCCTATGGCTACACCTTC.

The V call is TRBV29-1, the J call TRBJ2-7; no reliable D call. CDR3 size: 12 residues. V lost 4 bases and J 0 bases, leaving 7 bases between the germline ends. Germline assignment: CDR1 SQVTM and CDR2 ANQGSEA. CDR3 in DNA: TGCAGCGTTGCCGGTCCCTCCTACGAGCAGTACTTC. As protein: CSVAGPSYEQYF.

The chain joins TRBV3-1 (or the pseudogene TRBV3-2) to TRBJ2-5; 7 nucleotides line up with TRBD2. The V gene's germline CDR1 is LGHDT and CDR2 YNNKEL (reference sequence). This CDR3 region has 15 residues. The J segment lost 3 bases and the V segment lost 0 bases, leaving 4 bases of the junction unmatched. The CDR3 spells CASSQDPRGEETQYF. CDR3 DNA: TGTGCCAGCAGCCAAGATCCACGGGGGGAAGAGACCCAGTACTTC.

V usage is TRBV19 and J usage is TRBJ1-5; 7 bases map to TRBD1. The V segment lost 4 bases and the J segment 4 bases; nucleotides outside the gene matches: 7. The CDR3 consists of 15 residues. Germline assignment: CDR1 LNHDA and CDR2 SQIVND (reference sequence). CDR3 in amino acids: CASSSWDSKNQPQHF. As DNA, the CDR3 is TGTGCCAGTAGTAGCTGGGACAGCAAAAATCAGCCCCAGCATTTT.

The V and J genes are TRBV14 and TRBJ1-2; 8 bases map to TRBD1. After removal of 3 bases from V and 8 bases from J, the junction contained 5 bases not matched to a gene. In germline, CDR1 is SGHDN, CDR2 FVKESK. CDR3 length: 13 residues. CDR3 DNA: TGTGCCAGCAGCCAGCTGGACAGGGACGGCTACACCTTC. This sequence encodes CASSQLDRDGYTF.

CDR3 loop: CASRDRGRNTGELFF. CDR3 DNA: TGTGCCAGTAGAGACAGGGGGCGGAACACCGGGGAGCTGTTTTTT. The chain joins TRBV19 to TRBJ2-2, with 10 bases that match TRBD1. The CDR3 length is 15 residues. With V trimmed by 6 bases and J by 1 base, 2 bases remained unmatched. Germline V gene lookup returns CDR1 LNHDA and CDR2 SQIVND (reference sequence).

The rearrangement joins TRBV2 to TRBJ1-1, with 8 bases matching TRBD1. V shed 7 bases and J 1 base; nucleotides not matched to a gene: 5. Per germline, CDR1 SNHLY and CDR2 FYNNEI. This CDR3 contains 14 residues. The CDR3 coding sequence is TGTGCCAGCAACGGACAGGGAGCGAACACTGAAGCTTTCTTT. Translated, it gives CASNGQGANTEAFF.